A selection of T cell receptor beta chains follows, all from one sample in a study of T cells in localized non-small cell lung cancer. Libraries were prepared by immunoSEQ multiplex PCR; TCRdb keeps only in-frame clonotypes and omits some of them. The data hold 70,000 or so clones, with about 81% observed a single time. Sequencing was performed on peripheral blood, taken before any cancer treatment. These TCRs come from a female donor at least 60 years old with stage I lung adenocarcinoma. CDR3s include the opening cysteine and the closing phenylalanine or tryptophan. The D gene is left open where the match is weak. Where a row states a size, it is once, few, many or the class of an expanded clone; other rows omit it.

>-|12|TRBV11-2|-|TRBJ2-3
CASSLNDSPQYF
TGTGCCAGCAGCTTAAATGACTCTCCGCAGTATTTT
>-|14|TRBV28|-|TRBJ2-5
CASSSLLVKETQYF
TGTGCCAGCAGTTCTCTACTAGTCAAAGAGACCCAGTACTTC
>-|16|TRBV9|-|TRBJ2-1
CASSVVPLGQNNEQFF
TGTGCCAGCAGCGTAGTTCCCTTAGGACAGAATAATGAGCAGTTCTTC
>-|16|TRBV5-1|TRBD1|TRBJ1-6
CASSSRDRAYNSPLHF
TGCGCCAGCAGCTCCCGGGACAGGGCGTATAATTCACCCCTCCACTTT
>-|15|TRBV10-3|-|TRBJ2-7
CAISEAIGGEDEQYF
TGTGCCATCAGTGAGGCAATAGGGGGGGAGGACGAGCAGTACTTC
>-|14|TRBV2|TRBD1|TRBJ2-7
CASSEGQGPHEQYF
TGTGCCAGCAGTGAAGGACAGGGCCCTCACGAGCAGTACTTC
>-|12|TRBV6-5|-|TRBJ2-2
CASSYPSGELFF
TGTGCCAGCAGTTACCCGTCCGGGGAGCTGTTTTTT
>-|16|TRBV5-1|TRBD1|TRBJ1-4
CASSYGQGATNEKLFF
TGCGCCAGCAGCTACGGACAGGGAGCGACTAATGAAAAACTGTTTTTT
>-|14|TRBV19|TRBD1|TRBJ2-2
CASKDRGRIGELFF
TGTGCCAGTAAAGACAGGGGGCGTATCGGGGAGCTGTTTTTT
>-|14|TRBV11-3|-|TRBJ2-6
CASSLVAGANVLTF
TGTGCCAGCAGCTTAGTAGCTGGGGCCAACGTCCTGACTTTC
>-|13|TRBV11-3|-|TRBJ2-1
CASSFGLYNEQFF
TGTGCCAGCAGCTTCGGACTATACAATGAGCAGTTCTTC
>-|14|TRBV4-3|-|TRBJ2-3
CASSQDPSTDTQYF
TGCGCCAGCAGCCAAGATCCTAGCACAGATACGCAGTATTTT
>-|19|TRBV7-3|-|TRBJ2-4
CASSKPKHRTPFAKNIQYF
TGTGCCAGCAGCAAACCGAAGCACAGGACCCCCTTTGCCAAAAACATTCAGTACTTC
>once|13|TRBV11-2|-|TRBJ2-1
CASSLDGWYEQFF
TGTGCCAGCAGCTTAGATGGGTGGTATGAGCAGTTCTTC
>-|16|TRBV10-3|TRBD2|TRBJ2-1
CAIGLAGGVGYNEQFF
TGTGCCATCGGCCTAGCGGGAGGAGTGGGTTACAATGAGCAGTTCTTC
>-|15|TRBV7-2|-|TRBJ2-3
CASSLARLDTDTQYF
TGTGCCAGCAGCTTAGCCCGACTAGACACAGATACGCAGTATTTT
>-|16|TRBV5-8|-|TRBJ2-7
CASSATWQAVTYEQYF
TGTGCCAGCAGCGCGACGTGGCAGGCTGTGACCTACGAGCAGTACTTC
>few|12|TRBV6-5|-|TRBJ2-3
CASGTGYDTQYF
TGTGCCAGCGGAACAGGGTACGATACGCAGTATTTT
>-|16|TRBV5-1|-|TRBJ2-2
CASSTYFARHTGELFF
TGCGCCAGCAGCACGTATTTTGCCAGGCACACCGGGGAGCTGTTTTTT
>-|14|TRBV7-9|-|TRBJ1-5
CASSSQGSNQPQHF
TGTGCCAGCAGCTCACAGGGTAGCAATCAGCCCCAGCATTTT
>-|16|TRBV6-4|-|TRBJ1-5
CASSRIDPPRSQPQHF
TGTGCCAGCAGTCGTATTGACCCACCCAGGAGTCAGCCCCAGCATTTT
>-|19|TRBV7-3|-|TRBJ2-3
CASSSIYPPGEVGTDTQYF
TGTGCCAGCAGCTCGATATACCCGCCCGGGGAAGTTGGCACAGATACGCAGTATTTT
>once|13|TRBV5-1|-|TRBJ2-7
CASSYRTSYEQYF
TGCGCCAGCAGTTATAGAACCTCCTACGAGCAGTACTTC
>once|15|TRBV19|TRBD1|TRBJ2-2
CASKGQGASTGELFF
TGTGCCAGTAAGGGGCAGGGGGCATCAACCGGGGAGCTGTTTTTT
>-|15|TRBV18|-|TRBJ1-1
CASSPLPVENTEAFF
TGTGCCAGCTCACCATTGCCGGTCGAGAACACTGAAGCTTTCTTT
>-|16|TRBV19|-|TRBJ2-1
CASSPRQGITYNEQFF
TGTGCCAGTAGTCCGCGCCAGGGTATCACCTACAATGAGCAGTTCTTC
>-|15|TRBV28|TRBD1|TRBJ1-4
CASSLPTGGSEKLFF
TGTGCCAGCAGTTTACCGACAGGGGGGAGTGAAAAACTGTTTTTT
>few|14|TRBV6-5|-|TRBJ1-1
CASRAYEENTEAFF
TGTGCCAGCAGGGCCTATGAGGAAAACACTGAAGCTTTCTTT
>-|15|TRBV5-6|-|TRBJ1-5
CASSADRASNQPQHF
TGTGCCAGCAGCGCAGACAGAGCTAGCAATCAGCCCCAGCATTTT
>-|13|TRBV18|-|TRBJ2-5
CASSPTGKETQYF
TGTGCCAGCTCACCAACAGGGAAAGAGACCCAGTACTTC
>-|13|TRBV7-3|-|TRBJ2-2
CASSLRGPGELFF
TGTGCCAGCAGCTTAAGAGGGCCCGGGGAGCTGTTTTTT
>-|13|TRBV2|TRBD2|TRBJ2-5
CASSEAASGVADF
TGTGCCAGCAGTGAAGCGGCTAGCGGGGTGGCGGACTTC
>-|11|TRBV7-2|-|TRBJ2-1
CASSTQIEQFF
TGTGCCAGCAGCACTCAAATTGAGCAGTTCTTC
>-|14|TRBV2|-|TRBJ1-2
CASSAGPNDYGYTF
TGTGCCAGCAGTGCGGGACCGAACGACTATGGCTACACCTTC
>-|13|TRBV6-5|-|TRBJ1-5
CASSRRDDQPQHF
TGTGCCAGCAGCCGAAGGGATGATCAGCCCCAGCATTTT
>-|15|TRBV9|TRBD1|TRBJ1-2
CASSVETGQNYGYTF
TGTGCCAGCAGCGTAGAGACAGGGCAGAACTATGGCTACACCTTC
>-|13|TRBV29-1|-|TRBJ1-1
CSVGTTADTEAFF
TGCAGCGTAGGGACGACGGCAGACACTGAAGCTTTCTTT
>-|18|TRBV15|-|TRBJ1-3
CATSRGTAGAVSGNTIYF
TGTGCCACCAGCAGAGGTACCGCAGGGGCCGTCTCTGGAAACACCATATATTTT
>-|15|TRBV6-1|-|TRBJ2-3
CASSELSWSVRSQYF
TGTGCCAGCAGTGAACTTAGCTGGTCGGTTCGTTCGCAGTATTTT
>-|17|TRBV4-1|TRBD1|TRBJ1-2
CASSPSQGDGYNYGYTF
TGCGCCAGCAGCCCTTCCCAGGGGGACGGTTATAACTATGGCTACACCTTC
>-|13|TRBV28|-|TRBJ2-5
CASGPPGTRTQYF
TGTGCCAGCGGACCCCCGGGAACTAGGACCCAGTACTTC
>-|14|TRBV18|-|TRBJ1-4
CASSQSGQDEKLFF
TGTGCCAGCAGCCAAAGCGGGCAGGATGAAAAACTGTTTTTT
>-|13|TRBV11-3|-|TRBJ2-7
CASSRDSSYEQYF
TGTGCCAGCAGCCGGGACTCGAGCTACGAGCAGTACTTC
>once|15|TRBV5-1|TRBD1|TRBJ1-1
CASSSPRDSYTEAFF
TGCGCCAGCAGCTCCCCTCGGGACAGTTACACTGAAGCTTTCTTT
>-|13|TRBV5-1|-|TRBJ2-7
CASSLAVENEQYF
TGCGCCAGCAGCTTGGCTGTTGAGAACGAGCAGTACTTC
>-|14|TRBV7-2|TRBD2|TRBJ2-3
CASSAGGFTDTQYF
TGTGCCAGCAGCGCGGGAGGGTTCACAGATACGCAGTATTTT